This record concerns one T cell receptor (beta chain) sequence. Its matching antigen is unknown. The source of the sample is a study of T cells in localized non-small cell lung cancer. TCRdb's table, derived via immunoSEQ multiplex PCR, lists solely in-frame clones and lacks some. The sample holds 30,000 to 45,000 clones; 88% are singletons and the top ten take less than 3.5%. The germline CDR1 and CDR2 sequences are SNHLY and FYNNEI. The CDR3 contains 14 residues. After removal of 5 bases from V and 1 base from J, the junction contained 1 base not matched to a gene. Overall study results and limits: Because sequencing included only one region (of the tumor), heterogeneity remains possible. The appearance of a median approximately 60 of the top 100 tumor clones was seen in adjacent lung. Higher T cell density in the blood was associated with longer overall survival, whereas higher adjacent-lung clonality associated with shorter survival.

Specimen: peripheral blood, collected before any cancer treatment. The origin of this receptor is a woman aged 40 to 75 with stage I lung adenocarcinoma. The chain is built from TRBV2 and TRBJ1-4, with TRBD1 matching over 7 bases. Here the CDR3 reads CASSRTGTNEKLFF. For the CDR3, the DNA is TGTGCCAGCAGTCGGACAGGAACTAATGAAAAACTGTTTTTT.